Listed below are T cell receptor beta chains from one sample, sequenced in a study of metastatic and nonmetastatic thyroid tumors. TCRdb reanalyzed the PCR reads via MiXCR. The sample includes 25,000 to 30,000 clones, around 25% of them seen just once. The sequencing input was blood. Source of these receptors: a female donor with papillary thyroid cancer or a benign thyroid nodule (not recorded which). Some clones in this sample may be carry-over from other donors' samples. Both conserved end residues are part of each CDR3. D genes are given only for firm matches. For some rows the clone size is stated as once, few or many, or as a class when expanded; others skip it.

medium-sized TRBJ1-2 TRBV30 TRBD1 TGTGCCTGGAGAAAGGGCCGGGACAGGGTCTTTAACTATGGCTACACCTTC CAWRKGRDRVFNYGYTF
many TRBJ2-1 TRBV11-3 NA TGTGCCACCCGCTATTGGCGAGCGGAAGAGCAGTTCTTC CATRYWRAEEQFF
NA TRBJ1-1 TRBV5-1 NA TGCGCCAGCAGCTTGGTGGACCGGGTGGGGACTAACACTGAAGCTTTCTTT CASSLVDRVGTNTEAFF
NA TRBJ2-7 TRBV11-2 NA TGTGCCAGCAGCTTAGGGGGATCCCTATACGAGCAGTACTTC CASSLGGSLYEQYF
NA TRBJ2-7 TRBV6-1 TRBD2 TGTGCCAGCATCCGGACTAGCGTGTTCTACGAGCAGTACTTC CASIRTSVFYEQYF
many TRBJ1-4 TRBV12-3/TRBV12-4 NA TGTGCCAGCAGTTTATCTGGAGAAAAACTGTTTTTT CASSLSGEKLFF
many TRBJ1-1 TRBV27 NA TGTGCCAGCAGTTTCCGGGGTGTAGGCACTGAAGCTTTCTTT CASSFRGVGTEAFF
many TRBJ1-5 TRBV6-1 NA TGTGCAACGGCGAGACCCGACAATCAGCCCCAGCATTTT CATARPDNQPQHF
NA TRBJ1-1 TRBV6-1 NA TGTGCCAGCAAGGCAGCCTTTGAAGCTTTCTTT CASKAAFEAFF
NA TRBJ2-7 TRBV6-1 NA TGTGCCAGCAGTGGTCAGGGTTACGAGCAGTACTTC CASSGQGYEQYF
many TRBJ1-5 TRBV19 TRBD1 TGTGCCAGTAGTATAGATTATACAGGGGAGGTGCAGCCCCAGCATTTT CASSIDYTGEVQPQHF
many TRBJ1-4 TRBV7-2 TRBD1 TGTGCCAGCAGCTCCCGGGACAGGGGAATAACTAATGAAAAACTGTTTTTT CASSSRDRGITNEKLFF
NA TRBJ1-2 TRBV6-5 NA TGTGCCAGCAGTTCGCGGCGCTTTGGCTACACCTTC CASSSRRFGYTF
NA TRBJ2-7 TRBV5-1 NA TGCGCCAGCAGCTTGAAGGAGGGGGTCCTCCAAAGGGAGCAGTACTTC CASSLKEGVLQREQYF
medium-sized TRBJ1-2 TRBV2 NA TGTGCCAGCAGTGCTGACCTAACACCTTATGGCTACACCTTC CASSADLTPYGYTF
many TRBJ2-2 TRBV12-3/TRBV12-4 NA TGTGCCAGCAGTTTTCGGGGGCGAACCGGGGAGCTGTTTTTT CASSFRGRTGELFF
many TRBJ1-5 TRBV18 TRBD1 TGTGCCAGCTCCCCAGCCGGGACAGGGGTCCAGCCCCAGCATTTT CASSPAGTGVQPQHF
medium-sized TRBJ2-1 TRBV20-1 TRBD1 TGCAGTGCTAGAGATTACAGGGGACGCAATGAGCAGTTCTTC CSARDYRGRNEQFF
medium-sized TRBJ1-6 TRBV30 NA TGTGCTCAATCGGCCCGAGGCACCTCCTATAATTCACCCCTCCACTTT CAQSARGTSYNSPLHF
NA TRBJ2-7 TRBV20-1 NA TGCAGTGCTAGAGATTTCGGGGACACCGAGCGGGGCGAGCAGTACTTC CSARDFGDTERGEQYF
few TRBJ1-2 TRBV29-1 NA TGCAGCGGCTGTGCAGACGACTATGGCTACACCTTC CSGCADDYGYTF
NA TRBJ2-2 TRBV12-3/TRBV12-4 NA TGTGCCAGCAGTTTATCAGGGAGGAGCACCGGGGAGCTGTTTTTT CASSLSGRSTGELFF
NA TRBJ1-2 TRBV27 NA TGTGCCAGCAGTTCTCTGGAGGGGGGAGACTATGGCTACACCTTC CASSSLEGGDYGYTF
many TRBJ2-7 TRBV19 TRBD2 TGTGCCGGTAGTCCCCCGGGACTAGGGTACTACGAGCAGTACTTC CAGSPPGLGYYEQYF
NA TRBJ2-5 TRBV11-2 NA TGTGCCAGCAGCTTAAATCTATTTGGGGAGACCCAGTACTTC CASSLNLFGETQYF
NA TRBJ2-7 TRBV11-3 TRBD1 TGTGCCAGCAGCCCACGTTATGGCCAGGGGGCCTACGAGCAGTACTTC CASSPRYGQGAYEQYF
many TRBJ2-3 TRBV5-1 NA TGCGCCAGCAGCTTGCGAACCCTCACAGATACGCAGTATTTT CASSLRTLTDTQYF
NA TRBJ1-2 TRBV7-7 TRBD1 TGTGCTAGCAGCCGATGGTTGAGGGGGCGGGGCTATGGCTACACCTTC CASSRWLRGRGYGYTF
many TRBJ2-7 TRBV7-9 TRBD1 TGTGCCAGCAGCTTGTCCGGGACAGCCCTTGAGCAGTACTTC CASSLSGTALEQYF
many TRBJ2-5 TRBV15 NA TGTGCCACCAGCATTGAGTCTAGACAAGAGACCCAGTACTTC CATSIESRQETQYF
medium-sized TRBJ2-7 TRBV6-9 TRBD1 TGTGCCAGCAGTTACCCACCGGGACAGCTAATCGGGCAGTACTTC CASSYPPGQLIGQYF
few TRBJ2-7 TRBV19 NA TGTGCCAGTAGTATAAGTGTTACCAGCTCCTACGAGCAGTACTTC CASSISVTSSYEQYF
medium-sized TRBJ1-1 TRBV6-1 NA TGTGCCAGCAGTACGTCCGGCATGAACACTGAAGCTTTCTTT CASSTSGMNTEAFF
many TRBJ1-4 TRBV7-9 NA TGTGCCAGCAGCCCAAGGGGCGACGGCACCAGTCAGGGAAAACTGTTTTTT CASSPRGDGTSQGKLFF
NA TRBJ2-3 TRBV20-1 NA TGCAGTGCACCGCTTAGCGTTAGCACAGATACGCAGTATTTT CSAPLSVSTDTQYF
many TRBJ2-3 TRBV27 TRBD2 TGTGCCAGCAGTCAAATTCCCGGGACTACTATCCCGGATACGCAGTATTTT CASSQIPGTTIPDTQYF
NA TRBJ1-5 TRBV20-1 NA TGCAGTGCTAGCGAAGGGTTCAATCAGCCCCAGCATTTT CSASEGFNQPQHF
NA TRBJ2-7 TRBV11-2 TRBD2 TGTGCCAGCAGCTTTGGGCGGGAGGGGTACGAGCAGTACTTC CASSFGREGYEQYF
NA TRBJ1-5 TRBV7-6 NA TGTGCCAGCATCCTCGGTACAGGGCGAACCCCTCAGCCCCAGCATTTT CASILGTGRTPQPQHF
few TRBJ2-7 TRBV19 NA TGTGCCAGTAATGCGGATTTAGTCTACGAGCAGTACTTC CASNADLVYEQYF
NA TRBJ1-2 TRBV24-1 TRBD1 TGTGCCACCAGCCTGACAGGGGTGGATGGCTACACCTTC CATSLTGVDGYTF
NA TRBJ2-2 TRBV11-1 TRBD2 TGTGCCAGCAGCTCTTGGACTAGCGGGAGGGCCTTTTCCGGGGAGCTGTTTTTT CASSSWTSGRAFSGELFF
NA TRBJ2-5 TRBV6-1 TRBD2 TGTGCCAGCAGTGAACGACTCAGCGGGGCGGAGACCCAGTACTTC CASSERLSGAETQYF
few TRBJ1-3 TRBV28 NA TGTGCCAGCAGTTTATTCACAGGAAACACCATATATTTT CASSLFTGNTIYF
NA TRBJ2-1 TRBV11-2 NA TGTGCCAGCAGCTTCTTCGGTACGTCCGACAATGAGCAGTTCTTC CASSFFGTSDNEQFF
NA TRBJ2-7 TRBV5-1 NA TGCGCCAGCAGCTTGTTGGGGCTCGAGCAGTACTTC CASSLLGLEQYF
many TRBJ2-3 TRBV12-3/TRBV12-4 NA TGTGCCAGCAGTTTCAGGGGTGGGGGAGCAGATACGCAGTATTTT CASSFRGGGADTQYF
NA TRBJ2-7 TRBV7-2 NA TGTGCCAGCAGCTTAGGGGGCGGCGCCTACGAGCAGTACTTC CASSLGGGAYEQYF
NA TRBJ2-6 TRBV11-2 NA TGTGCCAGCAGCTTAGTGGCGTCAGGGGCCAACGTCCTGACTTTC CASSLVASGANVLTF
NA TRBJ2-7 TRBV27 NA TGTGCCAGCCCTGGTGGCACCTTCTCCTACGAGCAGTACTTC CASPGGTFSYEQYF
medium-sized TRBJ1-2 TRBV20-1 NA TGCAGTGCTAGTATAGCTTTTTATGGCTACACCTTC CSASIAFYGYTF
few TRBJ2-1 TRBV12-3/TRBV12-4 NA TGTGCCAGCAGCTGGGGAACGGGAGAGGTTGAGCAGTTCTTC CASSWGTGEVEQFF
once TRBJ1-3 TRBV4-3 TRBD1 TGCGCCAGCAGCCAATCCAGGGGGGCTGGAGACACCATATATTTT CASSQSRGAGDTIYF
NA TRBJ1-2 TRBV6-1 NA TGTGCCAGCAGCATCCTAGGGTGGGACTATGGCTACACCTTC CASSILGWDYGYTF